These 12 T cell receptor beta chains were sequenced from one sample in a study of CD4 T cells in relation to SARS-CoV-2 and coronaviruses. No antigen has been assigned to these receptors. Measured with immunoSEQ multiplex PCR; TCRdb has only the in-frame clones, and not every one. The repertoire includes some 25,000 clones, roughly 76% of them detected once, and about 20% sits in the top ten. Before the COVID-19 pandemic, during about 2010-2018, CD4+ T cells were taken from unexposed donors. After ten to eleven days of culture, CD4+ T cells were isolated. Sequencing was done on a sample of CD4+ T cells from PBMCs, cultured in vitro. The receptors were sampled from a human donor in good health.

This chain links TRBV15 with TRBJ2-3; 10 bases are shared with TRBD1. V trimming: 0 bases; J trimming: 3 bases; junction bases outside the gene matches: 6. The CDR3 loop spans 17 amino acids. Germline V gene sequence: CDR1 LNHNV, CDR2 YYDKDF (reference sequence). CDR3 sequence (DNA): TGTGCCACCAGCAGAGACGGGACAGGGGACCCAACAGATACGCAGTATTTT. This codes for CATSRDGTGDPTDTQYF.

The gene calls are TRBV3-1 (or the pseudogene TRBV3-2) and TRBJ2-5; D unresolved. This CDR3 contains 14 residues. Germline V lookup: CDR1 LGHDT, CDR2 YNNKEL (reference sequence). V dropped 1 base and J dropped 5 bases, with 11 bases sitting between them. The CDR3 sequence: CASSQAADSETQYF. The CDR3 region has the DNA TGTGCCAGCAGCCAAGCGGCGGATTCGGAGACCCAGTACTTC.

This chain uses TRBV5-6 with TRBJ1-2; no definite D call. Trimming pared 0 bases from V and 4 bases from J, leaving 4 bases between. The CDR3 totals 12 residues. Germline V gene sequence: CDR1 SGHDT, CDR2 YYEEEE. As DNA, the CDR3 is TGTGCCAGCAGCTTGGCCAGCTATGGCTACACCTTC. This sequence encodes CASSLASYGYTF. Variable domain in full (rest from reference TRBV5-6 and TRBJ1-2): DAGVTQSPTHLIKTRGQQVTLRCSPKSGHDTVSWYQQALGQGPQFIFQYYEEEERQRGNFPDRFSGHQFPNYSSELNVNALLLGDSALYLCASSLASYGYTFGSGTRLTVV.

The chain combines TRBV6-2 or TRBV6-3 with TRBJ1-4, with D perhaps TRBD1 (5 bases). Looked up from germline, CDR1 is MNHEY and CDR2 is SVGEGT. The germline V and J ends were trimmed by 5 bases and 12 bases, with 10 bases remaining between them. The CDR3 extends over 11 amino acids. In DNA, the CDR3 is TGTGCCAGCAGTCAGGGTGTGGAACTGTTTTTT. Translating gives CASSQGVELFF.

The chain couples TRBV9 to TRBJ2-5; weak D call: TRBD2 (6 bases). Trimming cost V 4 bases and J 1 base, with 17 bases left between them. CDR3 length: 16 residues. The germline V gene has CDR1 SGDLS and CDR2 YYNGEE. CDR3 protein: CASSSFKAGLQETQYF. CDR3 bases: TGTGCCAGCAGCTCCTTTAAGGCGGGACTCCAAGAGACCCAGTACTTC.

This clone turned up a few times. For the CDR3, the DNA is TGTGCCAGCAGTGCGGGACAGGGAACTGAAGCTTTCTTT. This sequence encodes CASSAGQGTEAFF. V usage is TRBV6-4 and J usage is TRBJ1-1, with 9 bases fitting TRBD1. Trimming cost V 4 bases and J 5 bases; bases outside gene matches: 2. The CDR3 has 13 amino acids. The germline gives CDR1 MRHNA, CDR2 SNTAGT.

The gene calls are TRBV4-2 and TRBJ2-5; no definite D call. This CDR3 contains 13 residues. V was shortened by 2 bases and J by 0 bases, with 4 bases between the two germline ends. Germline V gene sequence: CDR1 LGHNA, CDR2 YNFKEQ. The CDR3 DNA reads TGTGCCAGCAGCCAAAATAACCAAGAGACCCAGTACTTC. Translating gives CASSQNNQETQYF.

The J gene is TRBJ1-5, the V gene TRBV19; TRBD1 is a possible D gene (6 bases). The CDR3 covers 17 residues. The V gene's germline CDR1 is LNHDA and CDR2 SQIVND (reference sequence). V lost 4 bases to trimming and J lost 0 bases, with 16 bases between them. CDR3 nucleotide sequence: TGTGCCAGTAGTACCCCGGCGGACAGATATAGCAATCAGCCCCAGCATTTT. Translated, it gives CASSTPADRYSNQPQHF.

This clone was seen once. The chain uses TRBV10-2 and TRBJ2-3; 7 bases are a match to TRBD1. CDR3 length equals 13 residues. Germline CDR1 reads WSHSY; CDR2 reads SAAADI. Unmatched junction bases numbered 8, after V lost 10 bases and J lost 4 bases. The CDR3 DNA follows: TGCGCCACGCGACAGGGTGGGTCAGATACGCAGTATTTT. It specifies CATRQGGSDTQYF.

There are a few counts of this clone. This sequence joins TRBV7-3 and TRBJ2-2; no firm D call. The CDR3 sequence is 12 residues long. V shed 3 bases and J shed 3 bases, with 2 bases lying between them. Germline V gene lookup returns CDR1 SGHTA and CDR2 FQGTGA. The chain's CDR3 is CASSFYTGELFF. DNA for the CDR3: TGTGCCAGCAGCTTCTACACCGGGGAGCTGTTTTTT.

This clone has a single count. V and J are TRBV7-2 and TRBJ1-1; D might be TRBD1 (5 bases). The CDR3 totals 15 residues. The V end lost 2 bases, the J end lost 3 bases, and 13 bases lay between the germline ends. Germline CDR1 and CDR2: SGHTA and FQGNSA. The CDR3: CASSLIGTGDTEAFF. The CDR3 DNA sequence: TGTGCCAGCAGCTTAATAGGGACGGGGGACACTGAAGCTTTCTTT.

This clone was counted between two and nine times. The gene calls are TRBV7-2 and TRBJ1-2, with D possibly matching TRBD1 (6 bases). The V end lost 5 bases, the J end lost 6 bases, and 16 bases lay between the germline ends. CDR1 is SGHTA, CDR2 FQGNSA, per germline. There are 14 residues in the CDR3. CDR3 in amino acids: CASSLSHGTNGYTF. The CDR3 DNA follows: TGTGCCAGCAGCCTCTCCCACGGGACAAATGGCTACACCTTC.